This is a list of T cell receptor beta chains from one sample in a study of blood T cell repertoires in COVID-19. Produced via immunoSEQ multiplex PCR; TCRdb's table is partial and in-frame only. The repertoire holds under 450,000 clones, with over 75% as singletons. Sequencing was performed on PBMCs or T cells enriched from blood (not recorded which). Receptors originate from a man aged 30 to 39 who had recovered from COVID-19. Each CDR3 is given with its conserved first and last residue. Each record gives: clone size, D gene, CDR3 length, V gene, J gene, CDR3 DNA, CDR3 protein. The D gene is left open where the match is weak. Size is stated for part of the rows, as once, few or many counts, or as a class when the clone is expanded.

few	.	13	TRBV7-3	TRBJ1-1	TGTGCCAGCAGCTTAGTCAGGGACACTGAAGCTTTCTTT	CASSLVRDTEAFF
.	.	15	TRBV7-9	TRBJ1-5	TGTGCCAGCAGCCTTGACAGGAGCGGCAATCAGCCCCAGCATTTT	CASSLDRSGNQPQHF
.	TRBD1	14	TRBV27	TRBJ1-1	TGTGCCAGCAGTGTAGGACAGGGGAACACTGAAGCTTTCTTT	CASSVGQGNTEAFF
.	TRBD1	15	TRBV19	TRBJ2-2	TGTGCCAGTTTTTCCGGACAGGACAGCGCCGGGGAGCTGTTTTTT	CASFSGQDSAGELFF
.	.	16	TRBV4-1	TRBJ1-1	TGCGCCAGCAGCCACGACCCGGCCACAGGGTGCACTGAAGCTTTCTTT	CASSHDPATGCTEAFF
.	.	13	TRBV10-3	TRBJ1-6	TGTGCCATCGCGATCGGGACTACGTCACCCCTCCACTTT	CAIAIGTTSPLHF
.	.	16	TRBV18	TRBJ2-1	TGTGCCAGCTCACCACAACTTCCGAGCTCCTACAATGAGCAGTTCTTC	CASSPQLPSSYNEQFF
.	TRBD1	15	TRBV27	TRBJ2-2	TGTGCCAGCCGTCCCGGGACAGGGGTCGCCGGGGAGCTGTTTTTT	CASRPGTGVAGELFF
.	.	17	TRBV5-4	TRBJ1-6	TGTGCCAGCAGCTTCGGGGGGCTCATTTCTTCGGTCTCACCCCTCCACTTT	CASSFGGLISSVSPLHF
.	.	14	TRBV2	TRBJ2-5	TGTGCCAGCCTCCTGGGTCTAGCTCCGGAGACCCAGTACTTC	CASLLGLAPETQYF
.	TRBD1	13	TRBV18	TRBJ2-7	TGTGCCAGCTCACGGGGACAGGGGTACGAGCAGTACTTC	CASSRGQGYEQYF
once	.	13	TRBV25-1	TRBJ1-3	TGTGCCAGCAGTGAGGCGGGAGGAAACACCATATATTTT	CASSEAGGNTIYF
.	.	14	TRBV30	TRBJ1-5	TGTGCCTGGACCTCCGGGGTCGGCAATCAGCCCCAGCATTTT	CAWTSGVGNQPQHF
once	.	13	TRBV12-3/TRBV12-4	TRBJ2-2	TGTGCCAGCAGGAAGACAGAGTCCGGGGAGCTGTTTTTT	CASRKTESGELFF
.	.	15	TRBV6-5	TRBJ1-2	TGTGCCAGCAGTTACTCGGGGGGGGGCTTATATGGCTACACCTTC	CASSYSGGGLYGYTF
.	.	15	TRBV6-5	TRBJ1-1	TGTGCCAGCAGTTGGTATTGGGAGGGGTACACTGAAGCTTTCTTT	CASSWYWEGYTEAFF
.	TRBD2	18	TRBV5-1	TRBJ2-1	TGCGCCAGCAGCACCGGGACTAGCGGGGCCAGCACGGGGAATGAGCAGTTCTTC	CASSTGTSGASTGNEQFF
.	TRBD2	15	TRBV9	TRBJ2-1	TGTGCCAGCAGCTCTACTAGCGGATTATACAATGAGCAGTTCTTC	CASSSTSGLYNEQFF
.	.	12	TRBV10-3	TRBJ2-5	TGTGCCATCAGTCCCACGGGAGAGACCCAGTACTTC	CAISPTGETQYF
.	TRBD1	16	TRBV7-2	TRBJ2-3	TGTGCCAGCAGCACTCTACGGACAGGGTTCGCAGATACGCAGTATTTT	CASSTLRTGFADTQYF
.	.	15	TRBV4-1	TRBJ1-5	TGCGCCAGCAGCCACCCGGACGAGGGAGGTCAGCCCCAGCATTTT	CASSHPDEGGQPQHF
many	TRBD2	17	TRBV7-3	TRBJ2-1	TGTGCCAGCAGCTTAACAAGCGGGGGGGCCAGGGACAATGAGCAGTTCTTC	CASSLTSGGARDNEQFF
few	.	15	TRBV19	TRBJ1-4	TGTGCCAGTAGTATGTTGGGGGCGAGCTATGAAAAACTGTTTTTT	CASSMLGASYEKLFF
.	.	13	TRBV11-2	TRBJ1-6	TGTGCCAGATGGAGCTCCTATAATTCACCCCTCCACTTT	CARWSSYNSPLHF
.	TRBD2	17	TRBV9	TRBJ2-2	TGTGCCAGCAGCGTAAATAGCGGGGGTCTCATATCCGGGGAGCTGTTTTTT	CASSVNSGGLISGELFF
.	.	14	TRBV19	TRBJ1-2	TGTGCCAGTCTCGGACAGAAAACTAACTATGGCTACACCTTC	CASLGQKTNYGYTF
.	TRBD1	13	TRBV7-9	TRBJ1-2	TGTGCCAGCAGTTCACAGGGGGCGTTGGGCTACACCTTC	CASSSQGALGYTF
.	.	15	TRBV10-3	TRBJ2-1	TGTGCCATCAGTGAGTCGACCGGGGGGCTGTATGAGCAGTTCTTC	CAISESTGGLYEQFF
.	TRBD1	17	TRBV5-1	TRBJ1-6	TGCGCCAGCAGCTTGCAGGGACAGGGGTCCTATAATTCACCCCTCCACTTT	CASSLQGQGSYNSPLHF
.	.	15	TRBV5-1	TRBJ1-6	TGCGCCAGCAGCTTATCGGGGGAGTGGAATTCACCCCTCCACTTT	CASSLSGEWNSPLHF
.	.	15	TRBV4-3	TRBJ1-5	TGCGCCAGCAGCCAAGAAGGCGGGGGTGATCAGCCCCAGCATTTT	CASSQEGGGDQPQHF
.	TRBD1	14	TRBV7-3	TRBJ1-3	TGTGCCAGCAAACCTGGGACAGGAGGAAACACCATATATTTT	CASKPGTGGNTIYF
.	.	14	TRBV25-1	TRBJ2-7	TGTGCCAGCAGTGACCAGGTAATCTCCTACGAGCAGTACTTC	CASSDQVISYEQYF
.	.	11	TRBV12-3/TRBV12-4	TRBJ2-1	TGTGCCAGCAGACAGGGCAATGAGCAGTTCTTC	CASRQGNEQFF
.	.	11	TRBV30	TRBJ1-2	TGTGCCTGGAGGGGAGGGAATGGCTACACCTTC	CAWRGGNGYTF
.	.	14	TRBV25-1	TRBJ1-5	TGTGCCAGCAGGGGCCCCTATAGCAATCAGCCCCAGCATTTT	CASRGPYSNQPQHF
.	.	16	TRBV6-5	TRBJ1-1	TGTGCCAGCAGTTCCGTCCAACACCGCGGGTACACTGAAGCTTTCTTT	CASSSVQHRGYTEAFF
.	TRBD1	17	TRBV12-5	TRBJ1-1	TGTGCTAGTGGTTTGAGTCCCGGGACAGGGACGAACACTGAAGCTTTCTTT	CASGLSPGTGTNTEAFF
.	.	14	TRBV5-4	TRBJ2-5	TGTGCCAGCAGCCCGGAGCCGGGTGAGGAGACCCAGTACTTC	CASSPEPGEETQYF
.	.	13	TRBV9	TRBJ1-1	TGTGCCAGCAGCGTAGCAGGGAACCCTGAAGCTTTCTTT	CASSVAGNPEAFF
.	TRBD2	16	TRBV5-1	TRBJ2-1	TGCGCCAGCAGCTTGGACGGGCGGGGGGGCCAGAATGAGCAGTTCTTC	CASSLDGRGGQNEQFF
.	TRBD1	13	TRBV5-1	TRBJ2-3	TGCGCCAGCAGCCCCTCCCCCGGGACAGGGTGGTATTTT	CASSPSPGTGWYF
.	TRBD1	15	TRBV7-8	TRBJ1-5	TGTGCCAGCAGCTGGACAGGGGAAGGCAATCAGCCCCAGCATTTT	CASSWTGEGNQPQHF
.	.	14	TRBV6-2/TRBV6-3	TRBJ1-2	TGTGCCAGCAGTTACCCGACAGCTTACTATGGCTACACCTTC	CASSYPTAYYGYTF
.	.	13	TRBV6-1	TRBJ1-2	TGTGCCAGCAGTGAGTCGGGATCGTATGGCTACACCTTC	CASSESGSYGYTF
.	TRBD1	17	TRBV7-8	TRBJ2-7	TGTGCCAGCACCAACCCCCTCCGGGACAGAAAAGCCTACGAGCAGTACTTC	CASTNPLRDRKAYEQYF
.	TRBD1	15	TRBV5-1	TRBJ1-5	TGCGCCAGCAGCTTCGATGGGACAGGGGGACAGCCCCAGCATTTT	CASSFDGTGGQPQHF
once	.	17	TRBV7-9	TRBJ1-4	TGTGCCAGCAGCCCAAAGGACCGGCAGGGCGATAATGAAAAACTGTTTTTT	CASSPKDRQGDNEKLFF
.	.	13	TRBV30	TRBJ2-7	TGTGCCTGTACGGTGGGGCTGAGCTACGAGCAGTACTTC	CACTVGLSYEQYF
once	.	13	TRBV19	TRBJ1-4	TGTGCCAGTAACGACAGGTTGAATGAAAAACTGTTTTTT	CASNDRLNEKLFF
.	TRBD1	11	TRBV29-1	TRBJ2-1	TGCAGCGTTAAACAGGGGAAAGAGCAGTTCTTC	CSVKQGKEQFF
.	TRBD1	15	TRBV27	TRBJ1-2	TGTGCCAGCAGTCCCCTAGGGGACAGGGTATATGGCTACACCTTC	CASSPLGDRVYGYTF
.	.	16	TRBV4-2	TRBJ1-1	TGTGCCAGCAGCCAAGACGGGCGGGTGCGGAGCACTGAAGCTTTCTTT	CASSQDGRVRSTEAFF
.	.	12	TRBV30	TRBJ1-1	TGTGCCTGGAGGGGGGCGCGAACTGAAGCTTTCTTT	CAWRGARTEAFF
.	.	15	TRBV4-2	TRBJ1-4	TGTGCCAGCAGCCCCGAAAGGACAGTCAATGAAAAACTGTTTTTT	CASSPERTVNEKLFF
.	.	14	TRBV11-2	TRBJ1-2	TGTGCCAGCGTCCTCGGGGGGGGGAACTATGGCTACACCTTC	CASVLGGGNYGYTF
.	.	14	TRBV7-9	TRBJ2-5	TGTGCCAGCAGCTCTTCTACAAAGGGGGAGACCCAGTACTTC	CASSSSTKGETQYF
.	.	13	TRBV12-3/TRBV12-4	TRBJ2-3	TGTGCCATTTCACTCCACCCCGCAGATACGCAGTATTTT	CAISLHPADTQYF
.	.	14	TRBV30	TRBJ2-7	TGTGCCTGGAGTGTAGGTGGCGGCTCCTACGAGCAGTACTTC	CAWSVGGGSYEQYF
.	.	16	TRBV27	TRBJ1-1	TGTGCCAGCAGTTTTAGTCTAGCTTCCAGGGGCACTGAAGCTTTCTTT	CASSFSLASRGTEAFF